One and the same sample provided the 17 T cell receptor beta chains below, sequenced in a study of blood T cell repertoires in COVID-19. Produced via immunoSEQ multiplex PCR; TCRdb's table is partial and in-frame only. Of 80,000 to 95,000 clones in the sample, roughly 76% were seen once. The sequencing input was peripheral blood. Receptor source: a woman over 75 with active or convalescent COVID-19.

The chain has TRBV7-9 and TRBJ1-1; 8 positions match TRBD1. The CDR3 spans 15 residues. J lost 5 bases, V lost 4 bases, and 9 bases had no gene match. The V gene's germline CDR1 is SEHNR and CDR2 FQNEAQ (reference sequence). The CDR3 reads CASSSETGGSTEAFF. CDR3 in DNA: TGTGCCAGCAGCTCAGAAACAGGGGGGAGTACTGAAGCTTTCTTT.

The chain recombines TRBV21-1 with TRBJ1-1. TRBV21-1 is designated a pseudogene. This CDR3 is 13 amino acids long. CDR3 bases: TGTGCCAGCAGCTCAGAGGGAGGCACTGAAGCTTTCTTT. Translated, it gives CASSSEGGTEAFF.

The gene calls are TRBV7-9 and TRBJ1-4, with D perhaps TRBD1 (5 bases). V lost 6 bases and J lost 3, with 14 bases in between. This CDR3 contains 15 residues. Germline CDR1 SEHNR, CDR2 FQNEAQ (reference sequence). CDR3 sequence (DNA): TGTGCCAGCAGTGACCGGGGGAACGCTAATGAAAAACTGTTTTTT. The encoded protein is CASSDRGNANEKLFF.

The chain employs TRBV9 and TRBJ2-2, with TRBD1 as a possible D gene (6 bases). Trimming took off 3 bases at V and 8 bases at J, with 14 bases between the two ends. CDR1 SGDLS and CDR2 YYNGEE come from the germline V gene. The CDR3 loop spans 14 amino acids. DNA of the CDR3: TGTGCCAGCAGCGGGACAGAACGACCGGGGGAGCTGTTTTTT. Translating gives CASSGTERPGELFF.

The chain joins TRBV28 to TRBJ1-2; 7 nucleotides align to TRBD1. The CDR3 has 14 residues. Germline CDR1 reads MDHEN; CDR2 reads SYDVKM. The J segment lost 3 bases and the V segment lost 4 bases, leaving 5 bases of the junction unmatched. The CDR3 is CASSSGQDYYGYTF. The CDR3 DNA follows: TGTGCCAGCAGTTCCGGACAGGACTACTATGGCTACACCTTC.

The gene calls are TRBV2 and TRBJ2-5, with 9 bases that match TRBD2. This CDR3 has 16 amino acids. Losses at the gene ends were 5 bases for V and 5 bases for J; bases not matched to a gene: 12. CDR1 is SNHLY and CDR2 is FYNNEI in the germline V gene. The CDR3 DNA reads as TGTGCCAGCAGTCCCCCAAGGGGACTAGCCAGGGAGACCCAGTACTTC. Its protein is CASSPPRGLARETQYF.

This clone was counted only a few times. V and J are TRBV7-2 and TRBJ2-5; D not certain. Germline CDR1 reads SGHTA; CDR2 reads FQGNSA. The length of the CDR3 is 11 residues. The V end lost 3 bases, the J end lost 5 bases, and 4 bases lay between the germline ends. The CDR3 DNA follows: TGTGCCAGCAGCTTTGCGGAGACCCAGTACTTC. Its protein product is CASSFAETQYF.

J is TRBJ1-2 and V is TRBV9, with a weak D call TRBD1 (6 bases). The CDR3 runs 13 residues. Germline V gene lookup returns CDR1 SGDLS and CDR2 YYNGEE. Trimming stripped 3 bases from V and 3 bases from J, with 9 bases between. The CDR3 loop is CASSEQGDYGYTF. In DNA form, the CDR3 reads TGTGCCAGCAGCGAACAGGGCGACTATGGCTACACCTTC. The complete variable domain, with remaining parts taken from reference TRBV9 and TRBJ1-2, reads DSGVTQTPKHLITATGQRVTLRCSPRSGDLSVYWYQQSLDQGLQFLIQYYNGEERAKGNILERFSAQQFPDLHSELNLSSLELGDSALYFCASSEQGDYGYTFGSGTRLTVV.

This clone has a single count. The chain combines TRBV6-2 or TRBV6-3 with TRBJ2-5, with D possibly TRBD2 on 7 matching bases. The germline V gene encodes CDR1 MNHEY and CDR2 SVGEGT. V lost 1 base, J lost 5 bases, and 14 bases lay in between. CDR3 length: 15 amino acids. The CDR3 nucleotides are TGTGCCAGCAGTTACTGGGGGGGGGCGGGTGAGACCCAGTACTTC. It encodes CASSYWGGAGETQYF.

CDR3 sequence: CASSESGGLNNEQFF. The CDR3 DNA sequence: TGTGCCAGCAGCGAAAGCGGGGGCCTCAACAATGAGCAGTTCTTC. This chain uses TRBV9 with TRBJ2-1, with 8 bases lining up with TRBD2. V lost 3 bases and J lost 5; bases outside the gene matches: 7. The CDR3 has 15 amino acids. In germline, CDR1 is SGDLS, CDR2 YYNGEE.

The V call is TRBV5-4, the J call TRBJ1-1, with D tentatively TRBD1 (5 bases). Germline assignment: CDR1 SGHNT and CDR2 YYREEE (reference sequence). V dropped 3 bases and J dropped 1 base, with 19 bases sitting between them. The CDR3 runs 17 residues. Here the CDR3 DNA reads TGTGCCAGCAGCTCCAGGCGCATGGGGGGGACGAACACTGAAGCTTTCTTT. Translating it yields CASSSRRMGGTNTEAFF.

In this sample, this clone turned up many times. The chain employs TRBV19 and TRBJ1-1, with a tentative D call TRBD1 (6 bases). Trimming removed 4 bases at V and 4 bases at J, with 13 bases between. This CDR3 comprises 14 residues. The germline CDR1 and CDR2 sequences are LNHDA and SQIVND (reference sequence). CDR3 protein: CASSTTGFGTEAFF. Written as DNA, the CDR3 is TGTGCCAGTAGTACAACAGGGTTTGGCACTGAAGCTTTCTTT.

V and J are TRBV27 and TRBJ1-2; unclear D gene. The CDR3 length is 15 residues. Between the trimmed V and J ends, which lost 6 bases and 8 bases, there was a span of 22 bases. CDR1 is MNHEY, CDR2 SMNVEV, per germline (reference sequence). The DNA for the CDR3 is TGTGCCAGCAGCCCAGAGGCGAACACCCCTTGGGGCTACACCTTC. Its translation: CASSPEANTPWGYTF.

This clone was picked up one time. The V and J genes are TRBV6-1 and TRBJ1-2, with TRBD1 as a possible D gene (5 bases). From germline, CDR1 is MNHNS and CDR2 SASEGT. The CDR3 spans 15 residues. V lost 2 bases and J 1 base, leaving 11 bases between the germline ends. Here the CDR3 reads CASSEYYDSNYGYTF. The CDR3 bases are TGTGCCAGCAGTGAATATTACGACAGTAACTATGGCTACACCTTC.

The chain recombines TRBV21-1 with TRBJ1-6; the D segment call TRBD1 is taken from the table without a DNA check. TRBV21-1 is shown as a pseudogene. The CDR3 is 16 residues long. The CDR3 DNA follows: TGTGCCAGCAGCAAGCTAAGGGACAGGTACCATTCACCCCTCCACTTT. Protein product: CASSKLRDRYHSPLHF.

This chain links TRBV27 with TRBJ1-4; TRBD1 matches 9 bases. CDR1 MNHEY and CDR2 SMNVEV come from the germline V gene (reference sequence). V dropped 6 bases and J dropped 7; count of bases not matched to a gene: 9. The length of the CDR3 is 15 residues. The CDR3: CASSPGGTGLEKLFF. The DNA for the CDR3 is TGTGCCAGCAGCCCTGGGGGGACAGGGCTTGAAAAACTGTTTTTT.

V gene TRBV19 combines with J gene TRBJ2-7; the match to TRBD1 covers 8 bases. This CDR3 contains 15 residues. V lost 6 bases to trimming and J lost 3 bases; unmatched junction nucleotides: 10. Germline-derived CDR1 and CDR2 are LNHDA and SQIVND (reference sequence). CDR3 amino acids: CASSSLRQGNYEQYF. In nucleotides, the CDR3 is TGTGCCAGTAGCTCCTTACGACAGGGGAACTACGAGCAGTACTTC. The variable domain in full, completed from reference TRBV19 and TRBJ2-7, reads DGGITQSPKYLFRKEGQNVTLSCEQNLNHDAMYWYRQDPGQGLRLIYYSQIVNDFQKGDIAEGYSVSREKKESFPLTVTSAQKNPTAFYLCASSSLRQGNYEQYFGPGTRLTVT.